Below, 22 T cell receptor beta chains from the same sample are listed, as sequenced in a study of vaccination effects on CD4 cells after COVID-19. Sequencing in the ViraFEST assay came after antigen-specific CD4+ T cells had been expanded with viral peptide pools, which were used to stimulate PBMC. Investigators separated out CD4+ T cells once about eleven days of culture had passed. Documented for the person is a PCR-confirmed SARS-CoV-2 infection occurring between March and December 2020. Their recognized antigens are unknown. The data were produced by immunoSEQ multiplex PCR, yet TCRdb's version contains in-frame clones alone and is incomplete. This sample carries about 45,000 clones, around 80% of them seen once, and the ten largest clones take approximately 29%. This sample comprised CD4+ T cells from PBMCs cultured with a peptide pool, obtained before COVID-19 vaccination. The source of these receptors is a human donor who had a prior SARS-CoV-2 infection.

The genes are TRBV5-1 and TRBJ2-3; 8 positions agree with TRBD1. V trimming: 6 bases; J trimming: 1 base; junction bases outside the gene matches: 4. The CDR3 totals 14 residues. Germline V gives CDR1 SGHRS, CDR2 YFSETQ. The CDR3 sequence: CASKLGQGTDTQYF. CDR3 DNA sequence: TGCGCCAGCAAGTTGGGACAGGGCACAGATACGCAGTATTTT.

This rearrangement joins TRBV5-1 to TRBJ2-1, with D possibly TRBD2 on 5 matching bases. Germline CDR1 is SGHRS and CDR2 is YFSETQ. The CDR3 has 14 amino acids. The V and J ends lost 0 bases and 10 bases respectively, with 14 bases between them. CDR3 sequence: CASSLALLGWEQFF. The CDR3 region has the DNA TGCGCCAGCAGCTTGGCCCTACTAGGTTGGGAGCAGTTCTTC. The whole variable domain, remainder taken from reference TRBV5-1 and TRBJ2-1, is KAGVTQTPRYLIKTRGQQVTLSCSPISGHRSVSWYQQTPGQGLQFLFEYFSETQRNKGNFPGRFSGRQFSNSRSEMNVSTLELGDSALYLCASSLALLGWEQFFGPGTRLTVL.

The V call is TRBV18, the J call TRBJ1-6; no clear D gene. The V end lost 2 bases, the J end lost 5 bases, and 10 bases lay between the germline ends. The CDR3 is made up of 15 amino acids. CDR1 KGHSH and CDR2 LQKENI come from the germline V gene. The CDR3 DNA reads as TGTGCCAGCTCACCAATCTGGGGAGATAATTCACCCCTCCACTTT. It specifies CASSPIWGDNSPLHF. The full variable domain, with the rest looked up from reference TRBV18 and TRBJ1-6, is NAGVMQNPRHLVRRRGQEARLRCSPMKGHSHVYWYRQLPEEGLKFMVYLQKENIIDESGMPKERFSAEFPKEGPSILRIQQVVRGDSAAYFCASSPIWGDNSPLHFGNGTRLTVT.

The V and J genes are TRBV5-1 and TRBJ2-5, with 7 bases fitting TRBD1. Germline V gene sequence: CDR1 SGHRS, CDR2 YFSETQ. V lost 3 bases and J lost 3; bases outside the gene matches: 5. The CDR3 runs to 14 residues. The CDR3 DNA follows: TGCGCCAGCAGCTCTACCGGGACAGAAGAGACCCAGTACTTC. This codes for CASSSTGTEETQYF.

The chain uses TRBV12-3 or TRBV12-4 and TRBJ1-1, with D possibly matching TRBD1 (5 bases). The CDR3 totals 13 residues. The V end lost 3 bases, the J end lost 4 bases, and 9 bases lay between the germline ends. The CDR3 here is CASSLGDATEAFF. In DNA form, the CDR3 reads TGTGCCAGCAGTTTGGGGGATGCCACTGAAGCTTTCTTT.

The chain links TRBV9 to TRBJ1-1; tentative D call: TRBD1 (5 bases). Trimming took 0 bases from V and 3 from J, leaving 12 bases between them. From germline, CDR1 is SGDLS and CDR2 YYNGEE. This CDR3 is 15 amino acids long. The CDR3 region has the DNA TGTGCCAGCAGCGTAGCGGGGGGGAGGCACACTGAAGCTTTCTTT. Residues: CASSVAGGRHTEAFF.

In this sample, this clone turned up a few times. The gene calls are TRBV7-8 and TRBJ1-2, with D unresolved. This CDR3 contains 15 residues. The V end lost 1 base, the J end lost 5 bases, and 14 bases lay between the germline ends. Germline CDR1 is SGHVS and CDR2 is FQNEAQ. The CDR3 DNA reads as TGTGCCAGCAGCTTAGACCCGGGGAGGCCATATGGCTACACCTTC. As protein: CASSLDPGRPYGYTF.

The chain combines TRBV2 with TRBJ2-1; tentatively, D is TRBD1 (7 bases). From germline, CDR1 is SNHLY and CDR2 FYNNEI. This CDR3 has 14 amino acids. V lost 5 bases to trimming and J lost 6 bases, with 14 bases between them. The CDR3 reads CASSSRQGGNEQFF. The CDR3 nucleotides read TGTGCCAGCAGTTCCAGACAGGGAGGCAATGAGCAGTTCTTC.

The chain combines TRBV7-9 with TRBJ2-1, with D unresolved. This CDR3 has 15 residues. V was trimmed by 4 bases and J by 8 bases, leaving 18 bases between them. CDR1 and CDR2 (germline): SEHNR, FQNEAQ (reference sequence). CDR3 residues: CASSYTGRSVDEQFF. CDR3 DNA sequence: TGTGCCAGCAGCTATACCGGGCGGAGTGTTGATGAGCAGTTCTTC.

This clone was seen a few times. The V and J genes are TRBV9 and TRBJ2-3, with 7 nucleotides matching TRBD2. The V gene's germline CDR1 is SGDLS and CDR2 YYNGEE. The CDR3 runs to 15 residues. V gave up 0 bases and J gave up 1 base; unmatched junction bases: 2. CDR3 coding DNA: TGTGCCAGCAGCGTAGCGGGGGGACGCACAGATACGCAGTATTTT. Residues: CASSVAGGRTDTQYF.

The sample holds one count of this clone. The rearrangement links TRBV29-1 to TRBJ2-3; 9 bases match TRBD2. Germline V gives CDR1 SQVTM, CDR2 ANQGSEA. V lost 2 bases to trimming and J lost 9 bases; unmatched junction nucleotides: 6. The CDR3 loop spans 13 amino acids. The CDR3 spells CSVELAGTETQYF. CDR3 in DNA: TGCAGCGTTGAACTAGCGGGGACGGAAACGCAGTATTTT.

The chain is built from TRBV14 and TRBJ1-2, with D maybe TRBD1 (6 bases). This CDR3 spans 19 amino acids. Germline CDR1 is SGHDN and CDR2 is FVKESK. The germline V and J ends were trimmed by 1 base and 4 bases, with 25 bases remaining between them. The CDR3 here is CASSQGYREGVAGSYGYTF. CDR3 bases: TGTGCCAGCAGCCAAGGTTACCGAGAGGGGGTGGCAGGGAGCTATGGCTACACCTTC.

This rearrangement joins TRBV7-9 to TRBJ1-4; no clear D gene. V was pared by 1 base and J by 0 bases, with 12 bases between. CDR3 length: 17 residues. Germline CDR1 reads SEHNR; CDR2 reads FQNEAQ (reference sequence). CDR3 protein: CASSLGSSATTNEKLFF. CDR3 in DNA: TGTGCCAGCAGCTTAGGTTCTTCGGCCACAACTAATGAAAAACTGTTTTTT. The entire variable domain, with the rest obtained from reference TRBV7-9 and TRBJ1-4, is as follows: DTGVSQNPRHKITKRGQNVTFRCDPISEHNRLYWYRQTLGQGPEFLTYFQNEAQLEKSRLLSDRFSAERPKGSFSTLEIQRTEQGDSAMYLCASSLGSSATTNEKLFFGSGTQLSVL.

The gene calls are TRBV19 and TRBJ2-5, with 8 bases that match TRBD2. Germline loops: CDR1 LNHDA, CDR2 SQIVND (reference sequence). V lost 5 bases and J lost 2; bases outside the gene matches: 7. The CDR3 is made up of 15 amino acids. CDR3 region: CASSPREGRQETQYF. The CDR3 bases are TGTGCCAGTAGTCCCCGGGAGGGAAGGCAAGAGACCCAGTACTTC.

CDR3 loop: CASRDRQYNSPLHF. CDR3 nucleotides: TGCGCCAGCAGGGACCGACAGTATAATTCACCCCTCCACTTT. The V and J genes are TRBV4-1 and TRBJ1-6, with D possibly TRBD1 on 5 matching bases. The CDR3 is made up of 14 amino acids. Between the trimmed V and J ends, which lost 6 bases and 4 bases, there was a span of 10 bases. Germline assignment: CDR1 MGHRA and CDR2 YSYEKL.

The CDR3, as DNA: TGTGCCAGCAGCCCGAACCCGGGAAGACAGGGAGACTATGGCTACACCTTC. It codes for CASSPNPGRQGDYGYTF. The V call is TRBV7-8, the J call TRBJ1-2; TRBD1 agrees at 7 bases. Per the germline V gene, CDR1 is SGHVS and CDR2 is FQNEAQ. CDR3 length: 17 residues. Trimming at V came to 5 bases and at J to 3 bases, leaving 15 bases not matched to a gene.

This clone was counted between two and nine times. V gene TRBV4-2 combines with J gene TRBJ2-2; 9 positions match TRBD2. The CDR3 spans 16 residues. Trimming took 3 bases from V and 4 from J; bases not matched to a gene: 6. Germline values: CDR1 LGHNA, CDR2 YNFKEQ. The CDR3 DNA reads as TGTGCCAGCAGCCAGGGGTGGCGGGGGGGCACCGGGGAGCTGTTTTTT. Its protein product is CASSQGWRGGTGELFF.

The J gene is TRBJ2-7, the V gene TRBV27; 7 bases line up with TRBD1. V lost 5 bases, J lost 0 bases, and 4 bases stayed unmatched. Germline CDR1 and CDR2: MNHEY and SMNVEV (reference sequence). CDR3 size: 14 residues. CDR3 coding DNA: TGTGCCAGCAGTAGGACAGGACACTCCTACGAGCAGTACTTC. Amino acid sequence: CASSRTGHSYEQYF.

The chain couples TRBV19 to TRBJ2-4, with unresolved D. Between the trimmed V and J ends, which lost 6 bases and 0 bases, there was a span of 18 bases. CDR1 is LNHDA, CDR2 SQIVND, per germline (reference sequence). The CDR3 consists of 17 residues. The CDR3 bases are TGTGCCAGTAGCCCGATCCTCAGGAGCATAGCCAAAAACATTCAGTACTTC. Amino acids: CASSPILRSIAKNIQYF.

V and J are TRBV7-3 and TRBJ2-1; tentatively, D is TRBD2 (6 bases). The germline gives CDR1 SGHTA, CDR2 FQGTGA. The CDR3 runs to 14 residues. Trimming shortened V by 5 bases and J by 7 bases, and 15 bases separated the two germline ends. The CDR3 region is CASSLTGTFNEQFF. The CDR3 region has the DNA TGTGCCAGCAGCCTTACCGGGACTTTTAATGAGCAGTTCTTC. Full variable domain (remainder filled in from reference TRBV7-3 and TRBJ2-1): GAGVSQTPSNKVTEKGKYVELRCDPISGHTALYWYRQSLGQGPEFLIYFQGTGAADDSGLPNDRFFAVRPEGSVSTLKIQRTERGDSAVYLCASSLTGTFNEQFFGPGTRLTVL.

The chain employs TRBV2 and TRBJ2-1; 9 bases are shared with TRBD1. Per germline, CDR1 SNHLY and CDR2 FYNNEI. Germline trimming cut 6 bases from V and 8 bases from J; bases unmatched to any gene: 17. The CDR3 is made up of 17 amino acids. Here the CDR3 DNA reads TGTGCCAGCAGACAGGGACAGGGATTTTCCGTGACCGATGAGCAGTTCTTC. It translates to CASRQGQGFSVTDEQFF. Variable domain in full (rest from reference TRBV2 and TRBJ2-1): EPEVTQTPSHQVTQMGQEVILRCVPISNHLYFYWYRQILGQKVEFLVSFYNNEISEKSEIFDDQFSVERPDGSNFTLKIRSTKLEDSAMYFCASRQGQGFSVTDEQFFGPGTRLTVL.

This clone was observed a few times. The gene calls are TRBV5-6 and TRBJ1-3; 7 bases are shared with TRBD1. The germline V gene has CDR1 SGHDT and CDR2 YYEEEE. This CDR3 comprises 14 residues. Trimming took 4 bases from V and 0 from J; bases not matched to a gene: 1. The CDR3 is CASSRQGSGNTIYF. Written as DNA, the CDR3 is TGTGCCAGCAGCCGACAGGGCTCTGGAAACACCATATATTTT.